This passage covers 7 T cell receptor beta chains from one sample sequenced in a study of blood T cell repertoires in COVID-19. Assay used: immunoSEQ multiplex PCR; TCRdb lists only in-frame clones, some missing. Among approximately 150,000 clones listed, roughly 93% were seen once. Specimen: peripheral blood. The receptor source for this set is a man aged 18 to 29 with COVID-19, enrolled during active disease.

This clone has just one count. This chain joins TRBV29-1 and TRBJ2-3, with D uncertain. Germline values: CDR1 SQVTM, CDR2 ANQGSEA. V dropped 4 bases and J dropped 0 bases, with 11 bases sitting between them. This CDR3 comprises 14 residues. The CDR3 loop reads CSVGRRLSTDTQYF. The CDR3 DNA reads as TGCAGCGTTGGCCGCAGGCTTAGCACAGATACGCAGTATTTT.

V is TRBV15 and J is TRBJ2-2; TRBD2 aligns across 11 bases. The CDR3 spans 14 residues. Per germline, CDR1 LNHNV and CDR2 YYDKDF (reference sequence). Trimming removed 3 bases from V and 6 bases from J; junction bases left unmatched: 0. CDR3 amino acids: CATSRTSGAGELFF. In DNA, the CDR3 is TGTGCCACCAGCAGGACTAGCGGGGCCGGGGAGCTGTTTTTT.

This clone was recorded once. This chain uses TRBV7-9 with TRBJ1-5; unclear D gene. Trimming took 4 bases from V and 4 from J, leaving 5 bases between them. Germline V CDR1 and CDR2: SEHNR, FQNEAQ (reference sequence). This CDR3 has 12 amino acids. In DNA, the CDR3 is TGTGCCAGCAGCTCCTTTAATCAGCCCCAGCATTTT. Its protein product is CASSSFNQPQHF.

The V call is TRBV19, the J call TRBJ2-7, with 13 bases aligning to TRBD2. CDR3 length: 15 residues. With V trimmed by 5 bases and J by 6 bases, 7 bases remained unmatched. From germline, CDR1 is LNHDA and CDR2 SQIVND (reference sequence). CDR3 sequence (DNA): TGTGCCAGTAGTGCAGGACTAGCGGGAGTTGGCGAGCAGTACTTC. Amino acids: CASSAGLAGVGEQYF.

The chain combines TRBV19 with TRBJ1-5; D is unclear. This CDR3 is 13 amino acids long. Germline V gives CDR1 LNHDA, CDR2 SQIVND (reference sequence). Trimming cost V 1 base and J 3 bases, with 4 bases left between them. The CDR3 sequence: CASSIGYNQPQHF. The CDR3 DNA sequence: TGTGCCAGTAGTATAGGTTACAATCAGCCCCAGCATTTT.

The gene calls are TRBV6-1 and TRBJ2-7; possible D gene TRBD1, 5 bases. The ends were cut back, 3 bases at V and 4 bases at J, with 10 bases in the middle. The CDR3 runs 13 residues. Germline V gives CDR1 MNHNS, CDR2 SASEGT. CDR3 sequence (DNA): TGTGCCAGCAGTGATTCGACAGTTTACGAGCAGTACTTC. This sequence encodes CASSDSTVYEQYF.

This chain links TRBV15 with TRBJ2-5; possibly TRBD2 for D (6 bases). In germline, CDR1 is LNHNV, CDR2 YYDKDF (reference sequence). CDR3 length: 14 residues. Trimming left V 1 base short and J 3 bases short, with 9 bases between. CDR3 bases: TGTGCCACCAGCAGAGGGCGGAGGGAAGAGACCCAGTACTTC. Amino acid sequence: CATSRGRREETQYF. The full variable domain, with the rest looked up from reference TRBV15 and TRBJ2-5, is DAMVIQNPRYQVTQFGKPVTLSCSQTLNHNVMYWYQQKSSQAPKLLFHYYDKDFNNEADTPDNFQSRRPNTSFCFLDIRSPGLGDTAMYLCATSRGRREETQYFGPGTRLLVL.